What follows describes a single T cell receptor beta chain. Its specificity is unknown. TCRdb passed the 5' RACE reads through MiXCR, listing each CDR3 protein once. The sample contains about 44,000 distinct CDR3 sequences, about 7.1% of which appear only once. This sample is part of a study of T-cell memory formation after mild COVID-19. About the study: Clustering of TCRs was largely donor specific.

Study findings and constraints: Pre-infection memory contained some responding clones, which suggested that cross-reactive memory had joined. SARS-CoV-2 specificity was not confirmed for second-wave clones peaking on day 37.

The germline gives CDR1 LNHNV, CDR2 YYDKDF (reference sequence). The CDR3 extends over 13 amino acids. With 5 bases clipped from V and 9 bases from J, the junction kept 6 bases outside the gene matches. The origin of this receptor is a man between 18 and 35 years old who had mild COVID-19 (a few samples of this study predate the infection). Cell type and time point are not known. V is TRBV15 and J is TRBJ1-3; 8 nucleotides agree with TRBD1. The sample consisted of PBMCs or a T cell subset sorted from them (not recorded which). DNA for the CDR3: TGTGCCACCAGCCTGGACAGGGACGGCACCATATATTTT. Protein product: CATSLDRDGTIYF.